This T cell receptor (beta chain) was identified in a study of cytomegalovirus exposure and HLA in healthy donors. Whole-study results and caveats: HLA alleles showed associations with some 17,000 TCR beta sequences in a later analysis, at a 0.05 false discovery rate. Previous analysis showed most TCR beta V segments were productive about 87% or about 30% of the time. In vitro assays verified that three CMV-associated chains recognized CMV antigens specifically. Later findings reportedly placed an Asian-associated ancestry cluster below the roughly 690-donor mean for N-insertions.

Points on this clone: The antigen is not known.

The CDR3 totals 13 residues. Trimming shortened V by 0 bases and J by 8 bases, and 9 bases separated the two germline ends. The V gene's germline CDR1 is MNHNY and CDR2 SVGAGI (reference sequence). Primers included in the PCR were 60 Vbeta and 13 Jbeta primers. This table comes from immunoSEQ multiplex PCR, and its TCRdb copy is limited to in-frame clones, with some not included. This sample has some 120,000 clones, with 83% found just once. The source is a middle-aged woman in good health and CMV-seropositive. The sample comprised PBMCs. The chain recombines TRBV6-6 with TRBJ2-3; TRBD1 is a possible D gene (6 bases). The CDR3: CASSYSGQPTQYF. The CDR3 bases are TGTGCCAGCAGTTACTCAGGACAGCCTACGCAGTATTTT.